Presented here are 29 T cell receptor beta chains from one specimen sequenced in a study of long-term antiretroviral therapy in people with HIV. The immunoSEQ assay was v3.0, run at survey level. This table comes from immunoSEQ multiplex PCR, and its TCRdb copy is limited to in-frame clones, with some not included. The sample has around 26,000 clones, under 85% seen once. Sequenced material: unsorted PBMCs, taken 1.1 years before starting antiretroviral therapy. These receptor sequences come from a woman in her forties with HIV.

The chain combines TRBV6-5 with TRBJ2-7; D gene unclear. V lost 1 base and J 1 base, leaving 11 bases between the germline ends. This CDR3 region has 15 residues. Germline-derived CDR1 and CDR2 are MNHEY and SVGAGI. The CDR3 sequence is CASSYWASSSYEQYF. CDR3 in DNA: TGTGCCAGCAGTTACTGGGCTAGTAGTTCCTACGAGCAGTACTTC.

This clone has a single count. The chain has TRBV7-6 and TRBJ2-5; tentative D call: TRBD1 (6 bases). Trimming took off 6 bases at V and 4 bases at J, with 18 bases between the two ends. CDR1 SGHVS and CDR2 FNYEAQ come from the germline V gene. The CDR3 contains 15 residues. CDR3 sequence: CASSKAPEGGETQYF. The CDR3 nucleotides are TGTGCCAGCAGTAAAGCTCCTGAAGGGGGAGAGACCCAGTACTTC.

The chain employs TRBV5-4 and TRBJ1-1; tentative D call: TRBD1 (5 bases). Looked up from germline, CDR1 is SGHNT and CDR2 is YYREEE (reference sequence). This CDR3 is 16 amino acids long. V was clipped by 0 bases and J by 1 base, with 13 bases between them. The CDR3 coding sequence is TGTGCCAGCAGCTTGGGCCGGGGCGCACCGAACACTGAAGCTTTCTTT. Protein: CASSLGRGAPNTEAFF.

This clone was counted only a few times. This sequence joins TRBV27 and TRBJ2-5; D not certain. Trimming shortened V by 4 bases and J by 2 bases, and 2 bases separated the two germline ends. The CDR3 spans 11 residues. The germline CDR1 and CDR2 sequences are MNHEY and SMNVEV (reference sequence). For the CDR3, the DNA is TGTGCCAGCAGTTCGCAAGAGACCCAGTACTTC. This encodes CASSSQETQYF.

The V gene is TRBV7-8, the J gene TRBJ2-7; TRBD1 aligns across 11 bases. V lost 2 bases, J lost 5 bases, and 11 bases stayed unmatched. CDR1 SGHVS and CDR2 FQNEAQ come from the germline V gene. The CDR3 is 17 amino acids. DNA of the CDR3: TGTGCCAGCAGCTTATTGCACGGACAGGGGGCGCGGAACGAGCAGTACTTC. Its protein product is CASSLLHGQGARNEQYF.

The rearrangement links TRBV15 to TRBJ2-7; 7 positions agree with TRBD2. CDR1 LNHNV and CDR2 YYDKDF come from the germline V gene (reference sequence). The J segment lost 7 bases and the V segment lost 4 bases, leaving 19 bases of the junction unmatched. The length of the CDR3 is 17 residues. CDR3 in DNA: TGTGCCACCAGCACATCCCTGGTCTTGACTAGCCCGGATGAGCAGTACTTC. Residues: CATSTSLVLTSPDEQYF.

This clone was counted once. The chain has TRBV11-3 and TRBJ2-3; 8 bases map to TRBD2. J was trimmed by 2 bases and V by 2 bases; bases with no gene match: 6. Looked up from germline, CDR1 is SGHNT and CDR2 is YENEEA. The CDR3 consists of 16 residues. The CDR3 region is CASSLRGGGPTDTQYF. CDR3 sequence (DNA): TGTGCCAGCAGCTTACGGGGGGGCGGCCCCACAGATACGCAGTATTTT.

The rearrangement joins TRBV18 to TRBJ2-3; D is possibly TRBD1 (6 bases). CDR1 is KGHSH, CDR2 LQKENI, per germline. The CDR3 contains 14 residues. Between the trimmed V and J ends, which lost 3 bases and 4 bases, there was a span of 11 bases. The CDR3 reads CASSPSWGPDTQYF. For the CDR3, the DNA is TGTGCCAGCTCACCCTCCTGGGGGCCAGATACGCAGTATTTT. Supplemented by reference TRBV18 and TRBJ2-3, the full variable domain reads NAGVMQNPRHLVRRRGQEARLRCSPMKGHSHVYWYRQLPEEGLKFMVYLQKENIIDESGMPKERFSAEFPKEGPSILRIQQVVRGDSAAYFCASSPSWGPDTQYFGPGTRLTVL.

DNA of the CDR3: TGTGCCAGCAGTTACCGGGACAGCGATCAGCCCCAGCATTTT. Translated: CASSYRDSDQPQHF. V usage is TRBV27 and J usage is TRBJ1-5; 7 nucleotides agree with TRBD1. V lost 4 bases and J lost 5; bases outside the gene matches: 5. CDR3 size: 14 residues. CDR1 is MNHEY, CDR2 SMNVEV, per germline (reference sequence).

The gene calls are TRBV10-3 and TRBJ1-2; possibly TRBD1 for D (5 bases). The CDR3 is 14 amino acids. CDR1 and CDR2 (germline): ENHRY, SYGVKD. Trimming removed 0 bases from V and 2 bases from J, with 7 bases in between. DNA of the CDR3: TGTGCCATCAGTGAGTCCGGGGGAAACTATGGCTACACCTTC. It is translated as CAISESGGNYGYTF.

The gene calls are TRBV18 and TRBJ2-5; D unresolved. Per the germline V gene, CDR1 is KGHSH and CDR2 is LQKENI. The CDR3 consists of 13 residues. Trimming took 3 bases from V and 5 from J, leaving 10 bases between them. The CDR3 spells CASSPTERETQYF. CDR3 DNA sequence: TGTGCCAGCTCACCTACCGAGAGGGAGACCCAGTACTTC.

The rearrangement uses TRBV21-1 and TRBJ2-1; the DNA was not used to check the table's D call, TRBD1. TRBV21-1 is a documented pseudogene. This CDR3 is built from 16 residues. The CDR3 region is CASSKESGQGSNEQFF. CDR3 nucleotides: TGTGCCAGCAGCAAAGAATCGGGACAGGGCTCAAATGAGCAGTTCTTC.

This rearrangement joins TRBV7-9 to TRBJ1-1, with D perhaps matching TRBD1 (6 bases). Germline assignment: CDR1 SEHNR and CDR2 FQNEAQ (reference sequence). The CDR3 totals 15 residues. The V end was cut by 1 base, the J end by 4 bases, with 13 bases between. For the CDR3, the DNA is TGTGCCAGCAGCTTAGGGGCAGGGGTGTTCACTGAAGCTTTCTTT. Its protein is CASSLGAGVFTEAFF. The full variable domain, in which reference TRBV7-9 and TRBJ1-1 provide the parts outside the CDR3, is DTGVSQNPRHKITKRGQNVTFRCDPISEHNRLYWYRQTLGQGPEFLTYFQNEAQLEKSRLLSDRFSAERPKGSFSTLEIQRTEQGDSAMYLCASSLGAGVFTEAFFGQGTRLTVV.

The rearrangement links TRBV19 to TRBJ1-2; 8 nucleotides line up with TRBD1. Losses at the gene ends were 1 base for V and 4 bases for J; bases not matched to a gene: 11. The CDR3 has 17 amino acids. The germline V gene encodes CDR1 LNHDA and CDR2 SQIVND (reference sequence). The CDR3 nucleotides are TGTGCCAGTAGTATAGGGGACGCGGGACAGGACCCCTATGGCTACACCTTC. Amino acids: CASSIGDAGQDPYGYTF. The complete variable domain, with remaining parts taken from reference TRBV19 and TRBJ1-2, reads DGGITQSPKYLFRKEGQNVTLSCEQNLNHDAMYWYRQDPGQGLRLIYYSQIVNDFQKGDIAEGYSVSREKKESFPLTVTSAQKNPTAFYLCASSIGDAGQDPYGYTFGSGTRLTVV.

CDR3 bases: TGTGCCAGTAGCCCATCGGGGTGGGCAGGGGTCACAGATACGCAGTATTTT. Amino acids: CASSPSGWAGVTDTQYF. This rearrangement joins TRBV19 to TRBJ2-3, with D maybe TRBD1 (6 bases). CDR1 and CDR2 (germline): LNHDA, SQIVND (reference sequence). CDR3 length equals 17 residues. V was pared by 6 bases and J by 2 bases, with 21 bases between.

V and J are TRBV19 and TRBJ1-2; D call uncertain. Between the trimmed V and J ends, which lost 4 bases and 4 bases, there was a span of 19 bases. The CDR3 has 16 residues. CDR1 and CDR2 (germline): LNHDA, SQIVND (reference sequence). The CDR3 region is CASSTSSSDFPYGYTF. The CDR3 DNA reads as TGTGCCAGTAGTACCTCCTCCTCAGATTTCCCCTATGGCTACACCTTC. Looking up the rest from reference TRBV19 and TRBJ1-2 gives the full variable domain: DGGITQSPKYLFRKEGQNVTLSCEQNLNHDAMYWYRQDPGQGLRLIYYSQIVNDFQKGDIAEGYSVSREKKESFPLTVTSAQKNPTAFYLCASSTSSSDFPYGYTFGSGTRLTVV.

V is TRBV6-9 and J is TRBJ2-7; D call uncertain. The length of the CDR3 is 18 residues. With 0 bases removed from V and 4 bases from J, the gap between germline ends came to 22 bases. Germline CDR1 is MNHGY and CDR2 is SVAAGI. The CDR3 loop is CASSYSVCGPWGFYEQYF. CDR3 coding DNA: TGTGCCAGCAGTTATTCTGTGTGCGGCCCCTGGGGTTTTTACGAGCAGTACTTC.

The J gene is TRBJ1-1, the V gene TRBV6-1; D is undetermined. This CDR3 comprises 12 residues. Germline values: CDR1 MNHNS, CDR2 SASEGT. Trimming left V 7 bases short and J 1 base short, with 7 bases between. The chain's CDR3 is CASMGGNTEAFF. Written as DNA, the CDR3 is TGTGCCAGCATGGGAGGGAACACTGAAGCTTTCTTT.

CDR3 residues: CASSVQFRTDYEQYF. DNA for the CDR3: TGTGCCAGCAGTGTCCAGTTTAGGACGGACTACGAGCAGTACTTC. The J gene is TRBJ2-7, the V gene TRBV6-1; D gene uncertain. CDR1 is MNHNS and CDR2 is SASEGT in the germline V gene. Trimming stripped 4 bases from V and 3 bases from J, with 16 bases between. This CDR3 region has 15 residues.

The chain is built from TRBV20-1 and TRBJ1-2, with D possibly being TRBD1 (5 bases). The CDR3 totals 11 residues. The germline V and J ends were trimmed by 5 bases and 4 bases, with 8 bases remaining between them. Germline loops: CDR1 DFQATT, CDR2 SNEGSKA (reference sequence). CDR3 nucleotides: TGCAGTGCTGGACAAGTCTATGGCTACACCTTC. It is translated as CSAGQVYGYTF.

The CDR3 loop is CASSPFGTDFYGYTF. The CDR3 DNA follows: TGCGCCAGCAGCCCCTTCGGGACAGACTTTTATGGCTACACCTTC. The chain recombines TRBV4-1 with TRBJ1-2; 7 positions agree with TRBD1. This CDR3 comprises 15 residues. The V segment lost 4 bases and the J segment 5 bases; nucleotides outside the gene matches: 10. From germline, CDR1 is MGHRA and CDR2 YSYEKL.

V usage is TRBV11-3 and J usage is TRBJ2-3, with 7 bases that match TRBD2. Per the germline V gene, CDR1 is SGHNT and CDR2 is YENEEA. The ends lost 5 bases at V and 4 bases at J; junction bases unmatched: 9. The CDR3 sequence is 15 residues long. For the CDR3, the DNA is TGTGCCAGCAGCCCGAGACTAGCTCGGGCAGATACGCAGTATTTT. Its translation: CASSPRLARADTQYF.

The rearrangement links TRBV29-1 to TRBJ2-6; D gene ambiguous. Germline CDR1 is SQVTM and CDR2 is ANQGSEA. The CDR3 is 14 amino acids. Trimming removed 7 bases at V and 2 bases at J, with 12 bases between. CDR3 region: CSADVDPGANVLTF. The CDR3 region has the DNA TGCAGCGCCGACGTGGACCCTGGGGCCAACGTCCTGACTTTC.

The chain is built from TRBV9 and TRBJ2-7; TRBD1 agrees at 8 bases. This CDR3 is 14 amino acids long. Unmatched junction bases numbered 5, after V lost 2 bases and J lost 4 bases. In germline, CDR1 is SGDLS, CDR2 YYNGEE. The CDR3 DNA reads as TGTGCCAGCAGCGTCACGACAGGGGCATACGAGCAGTACTTC. It codes for CASSVTTGAYEQYF. The whole variable domain, remainder taken from reference TRBV9 and TRBJ2-7, is DSGVTQTPKHLITATGQRVTLRCSPRSGDLSVYWYQQSLDQGLQFLIQYYNGEERAKGNILERFSAQQFPDLHSELNLSSLELGDSALYFCASSVTTGAYEQYFGPGTRLTVT.

The CDR3: CASGETTGGYGYTF. The DNA for the CDR3 is TGTGCCAGCGGGGAAACAACAGGGGGGTATGGCTACACCTTC. This chain connects TRBV27 to TRBJ1-2; 8 bases are a match to TRBD1. J lost 5 bases, V lost 8 bases, and 10 bases had no gene match. The CDR3 covers 14 residues. Germline V gene sequence: CDR1 MNHEY, CDR2 SMNVEV (reference sequence).

V gene TRBV5-1 combines with J gene TRBJ1-1; no reliable D call. Per germline, CDR1 SGHRS and CDR2 YFSETQ. The V end lost 2 bases, the J end lost 5 bases, and 10 bases lay between the germline ends. CDR3 size: 13 residues. CDR3 sequence reads: CASSLELRTEAFF. DNA of the CDR3: TGCGCCAGCAGCTTAGAGTTGAGGACTGAAGCTTTCTTT.

As DNA, the CDR3 is TGCGCCAGCAGCTGGGGCAGGGTGGGGAACACTGAAGCTTTCTTT. It specifies CASSWGRVGNTEAFF. V and J are TRBV5-1 and TRBJ1-1; tentative D call: TRBD1 (5 bases). There are 15 residues in the CDR3. CDR1 SGHRS and CDR2 YFSETQ come from the germline V gene. Trimming left V 3 bases short and J 1 base short, with 13 bases between.

This sequence joins TRBV10-3 and TRBJ1-6, with TRBD1 as a possible D gene (6 bases). Germline V gene data show CDR1 as ENHRY and CDR2 as SYGVKD. V lost 3 bases to trimming and J lost 4 bases, with 10 bases between them. The CDR3 is made up of 15 amino acids. CDR3 coding DNA: TGTGCCATCAGTGACCTACAGGGATATAATTCACCCCTCCACTTT. This gives the protein CAISDLQGYNSPLHF.

The V gene is TRBV11-3, the J gene TRBJ2-2; D gene ambiguous. The germline V gene encodes CDR1 SGHNT and CDR2 YENEEA. This CDR3 region has 14 residues. The ends were cut back, 5 bases at V and 3 bases at J, with 10 bases in the middle. The CDR3 DNA sequence: TGTGCCAGCAGCCCGAACGTTGACACCGGGGAGCTGTTTTTT. Translation gives CASSPNVDTGELFF.